These T cell receptor beta chains were read from a single sample in a study of beta chain features in type 1 diabetes. Assay: immunoSEQ multiplex PCR; the TCRdb copy retains only in-frame clones and omits some. The sample yields 140,000 to 150,000 clones, roughly a tenth seen once. The sequencing input was naive CD4+ T cells from blood. These receptors all stem from a man between 18 and 35 years old in good health. Both conserved end residues are part of each CDR3. Each record gives: J gene, D gene, CDR3 length, clone size, V gene, CDR3 protein, CDR3 DNA. D genes are given only for firm matches. Clone sizes are given selectively: once, few, many, or a class where the clone is expanded.

TRBJ1-5,TRBD1,17,.,TRBV10-3,CAISPGQGLNSNQPQHF,TGTGCCATCAGCCCGGGACAGGGGCTAAATAGCAATCAGCCCCAGCATTTT
TRBJ1-5,TRBD1,15,few,TRBV28,CASSLGGQGGQPQHF,TGTGCCAGCAGCTTAGGCGGACAGGGTGGACAGCCCCAGCATTTT
TRBJ2-2,TRBD2,15,few,TRBV19,CASSSVLAGHGELFF,TGTGCCAGTAGTTCTGTTTTAGCGGGCCACGGGGAGCTGTTTTTT
TRBJ2-1,TRBD2,13,few,TRBV5-1,CASSLTSGGEQFF,TGCGCCAGCAGCTTGACTAGCGGCGGTGAGCAGTTCTTC
TRBJ2-7,TRBD2,16,few,TRBV6-1,CASSEQTSGGANEQYF,TGTGCCAGCAGTGAACAGACTAGCGGGGGGGCCAACGAGCAGTACTTC
TRBJ1-1,TRBD1,13,few,TRBV15,CATSRDRTTEAFF,TGTGCCACCAGTAGGGACAGGACCACTGAAGCTTTCTTT
TRBJ2-6,TRBD1,16,many,TRBV9,CASSAGQTSGANVLTF,TGTGCCAGCAGCGCGGGACAGACCTCTGGGGCCAACGTCCTGACTTTC
TRBJ2-6,.,12,.,TRBV28,CASSPNANVLTF,TGTGCCAGCAGTCCCAATGCCAACGTCCTGACTTTC
TRBJ1-1,.,13,.,TRBV2,CASSVGGNTEAFF,TGTGCCAGCAGTGTTGGAGGGAACACTGAAGCTTTCTTT
TRBJ2-7,TRBD1,15,few,TRBV7-7,CASSPGTGLSYEQYF,TGTGCCAGCAGCCCCGGGACAGGTCTCTCCTACGAGCAGTACTTC
TRBJ2-1,.,12,.,TRBV5-4,CASSLRSNEQFF,TGTGCCAGCAGCTTGCGGTCGAATGAGCAGTTCTTC
TRBJ2-7,.,13,many,TRBV7-2,CASSSGDPAEQYF,TGTGCCAGCAGCTCGGGGGACCCCGCCGAGCAGTACTTC
TRBJ1-1,TRBD1,13,many,TRBV10-3,CATQQTGDTEAFF,TGTGCCACCCAGCAGACAGGGGATACTGAAGCTTTCTTT
TRBJ1-6,.,14,.,TRBV11-3,CASSLTANNSPLHF,TGTGCCAGCAGCTTGACAGCTAATAATTCACCCCTCCACTTT
TRBJ2-5,TRBD2,14,many,TRBV4-2,CASSRATSGETQYF,TGTGCCAGCAGCCGAGCGACTAGCGGAGAGACCCAGTACTTC
TRBJ2-7,TRBD2,15,few,TRBV18,CASSPFSGGIYEQYF,TGTGCCAGCTCACCATTTAGCGGGGGAATCTACGAGCAGTACTTC
TRBJ2-7,TRBD1,14,.,TRBV5-8,CASSRLQGMYEQYF,TGTGCCAGCAGCCGATTACAGGGGATGTACGAGCAGTACTTC
TRBJ2-7,TRBD1,15,.,TRBV7-9,CASRSGTGALREQYF,TGTGCCAGCAGGTCCGGGACAGGGGCCCTTCGCGAGCAGTACTTC
TRBJ1-4,.,16,few,TRBV7-2,CASSPGWGGGNEKLFF,TGTGCCAGCAGCCCGGGGTGGGGCGGGGGTAATGAAAAACTGTTTTTT
TRBJ2-4,TRBD1,15,many,TRBV5-1,CASSPGQGAKNIQYF,TGCGCCAGCAGCCCCGGACAGGGGGCCAAAAACATTCAGTACTTC
TRBJ2-1,TRBD2,16,.,TRBV14,CASSPRLAGGWDEQFF,TGTGCCAGCAGCCCCCGACTAGCGGGGGGGTGGGATGAGCAGTTCTTC
TRBJ2-7,TRBD1,16,.,TRBV7-6,CASSLARDRDSGEQYF,TGTGCCAGCAGCTTAGCCCGGGACAGAGACAGTGGCGAGCAGTACTTC
TRBJ1-2,TRBD1,14,.,TRBV4-2,CASSPPGQGHGYTF,TGTGCCAGCAGCCCTCCGGGACAGGGCCATGGCTACACCTTC
TRBJ1-5,.,14,few,TRBV18,CASSPTGIGQPQHF,TGTGCCAGCTCGCCAACAGGGATAGGTCAGCCCCAGCATTTT
TRBJ2-7,TRBD1,15,.,TRBV6-5,CASSIRTGGGYEQYF,TGTGCCAGCAGCATACGAACAGGGGGCGGCTACGAGCAGTACTTC
TRBJ2-6,TRBD1,16,.,TRBV2,CASKRDRGSGANVLTF,TGTGCCAGCAAACGGGACAGGGGTTCTGGGGCCAACGTCCTGACTTTC
TRBJ2-3,.,16,.,TRBV18,CASSPILAVAGDTQYF,TGTGCCAGCTCACCAATACTGGCAGTCGCAGGGGATACGCAGTATTTT
TRBJ2-5,TRBD2,17,few,TRBV15,CATSSGRVGLAEETQYF,TGTGCCACCAGCAGTGGCCGGGTCGGACTAGCGGAAGAGACCCAGTACTTC
TRBJ2-5,TRBD2,14,.,TRBV7-6,CASRPRGGRETQYF,TGTGCCAGCAGGCCGCGGGGGGGCAGGGAGACCCAGTACTTC
TRBJ2-7,TRBD1,16,few,TRBV4-1,CASSQGRDRRSYEQYF,TGCGCCAGCAGCCAGGGACGGGACAGGCGCTCCTACGAGCAGTACTTC
TRBJ2-7,TRBD1,13,.,TRBV29-1,CSARDRGRSEQYF,TGCAGCGCGAGGGACAGGGGGCGAAGCGAGCAGTACTTC
TRBJ2-1,TRBD2,12,many,TRBV29-1,CSVEEGTILEFF,TGCAGCGTTGAAGAGGGGACTATTTTGGAGTTCTTC
TRBJ2-7,TRBD2,15,.,TRBV4-1,CASSLLAGTSYEQYF,TGCGCCAGCAGTCTCCTAGCGGGGACCTCCTACGAGCAGTACTTC
TRBJ2-7,.,14,.,TRBV11-2,CASSPRQFSYEQYF,TGTGCCAGCAGCCCACGACAGTTCTCCTACGAGCAGTACTTC
TRBJ2-5,TRBD2,15,.,TRBV14,CASSPTGGAQETQYF,TGTGCCAGCAGCCCAACGGGGGGGGCGCAAGAGACCCAGTACTTC
TRBJ2-3,TRBD1,15,.,TRBV5-5,CASSLGQGASDTQYF,TGTGCCAGCAGCTTAGGACAGGGGGCTAGCGATACGCAGTATTTT
TRBJ1-5,.,13,.,TRBV6-1,CASTTLENQPQHF,TGTGCCAGCACGACGCTAGAGAATCAGCCCCAGCATTTT
TRBJ2-1,TRBD1,13,few,TRBV29-1,CSGRTGGFDEQFF,TGCAGCGGTAGGACAGGGGGCTTCGATGAGCAGTTCTTC
TRBJ2-7,TRBD2,12,.,TRBV18,CASSPGGEEQYF,TGTGCCAGCTCACCAGGGGGGGAGGAGCAGTACTTC
TRBJ2-5,.,14,many,TRBV14,CASSQGTGWQTQYF,TGTGCCAGCAGCCAAGGCACAGGGTGGCAGACCCAGTACTTC
TRBJ2-7,.,13,few,TRBV29-1,CSVAAGTSYEQYF,TGCAGCGTTGCTGCAGGAACCTCCTACGAGCAGTACTTC
TRBJ2-2,.,17,.,TRBV18,CASSPPGTRGSTGELFF,TGTGCCAGCTCACCACCCGGCACCCGGGGGTCCACCGGGGAGCTGTTTTTT
TRBJ2-7,.,15,.,TRBV4-1,CASSPARGHTYEQYF,TGCGCCAGCAGCCCCGCGAGAGGGCACACCTACGAGCAGTACTTC
TRBJ2-7,TRBD2,15,.,TRBV30,CAWRPAGLAGAEQYF,TGTGCCTGGAGGCCCGCGGGACTAGCGGGGGCTGAGCAGTACTTC
TRBJ2-7,.,17,few,TRBV5-5,CASSLEFFGQSSYEQYF,TGTGCCAGCAGCTTGGAGTTCTTTGGACAGTCAAGCTACGAGCAGTACTTC
TRBJ2-3,TRBD1,15,few,TRBV7-8,CASSSRDRARDTQYF,TGTGCCAGCAGCAGCCGGGACAGGGCGCGAGATACGCAGTATTTT
TRBJ1-2,.,15,.,TRBV27,CASSLRSFSEGGYTF,TGTGCCAGCAGTTTAAGGTCCTTCTCTGAGGGTGGCTACACCTTC
TRBJ2-2,TRBD1,13,few,TRBV9,CASRAQGTGELFF,TGTGCCAGCAGGGCACAGGGGACCGGGGAGCTGTTTTTT
TRBJ1-1,.,13,many,TRBV9,CASSVQGSTEAFF,TGTGCCAGCAGCGTACAGGGGAGCACTGAAGCTTTCTTT
TRBJ2-1,.,15,.,TRBV10-3,CASHAAGRTYNEQFF,TGTGCCAGCCACGCGGCGGGGCGCACCTACAATGAGCAGTTCTTC
TRBJ1-4,.,13,few,TRBV5-6,CASSEPGVEKLFF,TGTGCCAGCAGCGAACCAGGGGTTGAAAAACTGTTTTTT
TRBJ2-3,.,13,few,TRBV7-2,CASSFFGGDTQYF,TGTGCCAGCAGCTTCTTCGGAGGAGATACGCAGTATTTT
TRBJ1-2,.,15,.,TRBV7-9,CASSSQDGGDYGYTF,TGTGCCAGCAGCTCCCAAGACGGGGGGGACTATGGCTACACCTTC
TRBJ2-1,.,12,.,TRBV5-1,CASSPTDGEQFF,TGCGCCAGCAGCCCGACAGACGGTGAGCAGTTCTTC
TRBJ1-6,.,15,few,TRBV7-2,CASSDDRPRNSPLHF,TGTGCCAGCAGCGACGACAGGCCGAGGAATTCACCCCTCCACTTT